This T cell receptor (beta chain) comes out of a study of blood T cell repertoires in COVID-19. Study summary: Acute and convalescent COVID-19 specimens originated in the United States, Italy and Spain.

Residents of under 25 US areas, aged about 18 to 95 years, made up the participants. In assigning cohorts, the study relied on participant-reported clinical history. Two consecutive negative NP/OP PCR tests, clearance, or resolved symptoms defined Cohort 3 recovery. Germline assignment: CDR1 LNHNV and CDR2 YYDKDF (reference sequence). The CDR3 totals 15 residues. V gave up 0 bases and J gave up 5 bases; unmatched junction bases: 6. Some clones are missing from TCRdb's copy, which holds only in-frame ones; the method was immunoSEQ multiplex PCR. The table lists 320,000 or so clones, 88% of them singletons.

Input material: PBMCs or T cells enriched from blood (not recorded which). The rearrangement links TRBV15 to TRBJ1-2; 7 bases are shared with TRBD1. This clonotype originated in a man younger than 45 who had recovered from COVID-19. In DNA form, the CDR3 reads TGTGCCACCAGCAGAGATACAGGGGTACCGTATGGCTACACCTTC. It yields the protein CATSRDTGVPYGYTF. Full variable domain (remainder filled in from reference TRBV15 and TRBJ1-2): DAMVIQNPRYQVTQFGKPVTLSCSQTLNHNVMYWYQQKSSQAPKLLFHYYDKDFNNEADTPDNFQSRRPNTSFCFLDIRSPGLGDTAMYLCATSRDTGVPYGYTFGSGTRLTVV.